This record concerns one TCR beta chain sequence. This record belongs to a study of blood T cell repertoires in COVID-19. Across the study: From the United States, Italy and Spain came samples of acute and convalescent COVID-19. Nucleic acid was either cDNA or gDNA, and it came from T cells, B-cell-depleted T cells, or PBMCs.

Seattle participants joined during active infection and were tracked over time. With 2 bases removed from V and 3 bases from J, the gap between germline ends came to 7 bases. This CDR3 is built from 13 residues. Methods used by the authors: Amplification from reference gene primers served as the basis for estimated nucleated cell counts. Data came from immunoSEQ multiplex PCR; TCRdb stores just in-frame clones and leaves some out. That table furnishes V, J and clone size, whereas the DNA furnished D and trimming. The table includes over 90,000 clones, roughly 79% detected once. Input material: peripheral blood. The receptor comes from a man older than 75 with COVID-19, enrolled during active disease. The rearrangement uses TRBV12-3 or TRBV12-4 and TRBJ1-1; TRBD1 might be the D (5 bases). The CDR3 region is CASSLKGYTEAFF. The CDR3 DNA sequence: TGTGCCAGCAGTTTAAAGGGGTACACTGAAGCTTTCTTT.